The 21 T cell receptor beta chains below come from one sample, sequenced in a study of blood T cell repertoires in COVID-19. This table comes from immunoSEQ multiplex PCR, and its TCRdb copy is limited to in-frame clones, with some not included. The table shows some 66,000 clones, with roughly nine tenths occurring only once. The specimen sequenced was peripheral blood. These receptors originate from a human donor in a cohort sampled during active COVID-19.

The CDR3 nucleotides are TGTGCCAGCACCGAGGGACTAGCAGAGACCCAGTACTTC. Its protein product is CASTEGLAETQYF. The chain carries TRBV11-2 and TRBJ2-5, with TRBD2 matching 9 bases. This CDR3 contains 13 residues. The junction had 4 bases not matched to a gene; V was cut back by 7 bases and J by 4 bases. Germline V gene lookup returns CDR1 SGHAT and CDR2 FQNNGV.

The rearrangement uses TRBV7-9 and TRBJ1-3; D ambiguous. This CDR3 has 15 residues. Between the trimmed V and J ends, which lost 1 base and 0 bases, there was a span of 7 bases. Germline CDR1 reads SEHNR; CDR2 reads FQNEAQ (reference sequence). The CDR3 coding sequence is TGTGCCAGCAGCTTAGACACAGTCTCTGGAAACACCATATATTTT. It encodes CASSLDTVSGNTIYF.

The chain employs TRBV19 and TRBJ2-7; no clear D gene. This CDR3 region has 14 residues. Per germline, CDR1 LNHDA and CDR2 SQIVND (reference sequence). The ends were cut back, 6 bases at V and 0 bases at J, with 12 bases in the middle. CDR3 sequence reads: CASRLRSGSYEQYF. The CDR3, as DNA: TGTGCCAGTAGGCTTCGGTCGGGCTCCTACGAGCAGTACTTC.

The V and J genes are TRBV29-1 and TRBJ2-7; 7 positions agree with TRBD2. The CDR3 totals 15 residues. With 1 base clipped from V and 6 bases from J, the junction kept 12 bases outside the gene matches. Per the germline V gene, CDR1 is SQVTM and CDR2 is ANQGSEA. The CDR3 coding sequence is TGCAGCGTTGAAGTTGGGGCGGGAGCGGGTGGCGAGCAGTACTTC. Its translation: CSVEVGAGAGGEQYF.

The genes are TRBV15 and TRBJ2-3, with 7 nucleotides matching TRBD1. Germline V CDR1 and CDR2: LNHNV, YYDKDF (reference sequence). The length of the CDR3 is 15 residues. V gave up 0 bases and J gave up 3 bases; unmatched junction bases: 3. The CDR3 DNA reads TGTGCCACCAGCAGAGATCGGACAGGAACAGATACGCAGTATTTT. Translating gives CATSRDRTGTDTQYF.

With respect to this clone: At the DNA level, this CDR3 is encoded by other sequences in the same sample as well. The rearrangement links TRBV28 to TRBJ1-1, with D hard to call. V shed 2 bases and J shed 4 bases, with 2 bases lying between them. CDR1 and CDR2 (germline): MDHEN, SYDVKM. The CDR3 consists of 11 residues. CDR3 sequence reads: CASSLLTEAFF. The CDR3 DNA is TGTGCCAGCAGTTTACTCACTGAAGCTTTCTTT.

The chain employs TRBV19 and TRBJ1-1; 7 bases agree with TRBD1. CDR3 length equals 14 residues. Germline CDR1 LNHDA, CDR2 SQIVND (reference sequence). V trimming: 3 bases; J trimming: 5 bases; junction bases outside the gene matches: 6. CDR3 sequence (DNA): TGTGCCAGTAGTATTGAGGGGGCTCGGACTGAAGCTTTCTTT. Amino acid sequence: CASSIEGARTEAFF.

Notes on this clone: Additional DNA sequences in this sample encode the identical CDR3. The rearrangement links TRBV12-3 or TRBV12-4 to TRBJ1-1; no definite D call. V was shortened by 0 bases and J by 11 bases, with 13 bases between the two germline ends. This CDR3 is built from 13 residues. CDR3 loop: CASSLARGSAAFF. The CDR3, as DNA: TGTGCCAGCAGTTTAGCGCGGGGATCAGCGGCTTTCTTT.

The V and J genes are TRBV30 and TRBJ1-1, with D unresolved. V dropped 3 bases and J dropped 1 base, with 15 bases sitting between them. Germline lookup yields CDR1 GTSNPN and CDR2 SVGIG (reference sequence). The CDR3 contains 15 residues. The CDR3 DNA reads as TGTGCCTGGAGCCTATCCTCCCGGGGGAACACTGAAGCTTTCTTT. It codes for CAWSLSSRGNTEAFF.

The gene calls are TRBV5-8 and TRBJ2-7; D is undetermined. The CDR3 is made up of 15 amino acids. Trimming stripped 7 bases from V and 5 bases from J, with 22 bases between. The germline V gene encodes CDR1 SGHTS and CDR2 YDEGEE. The CDR3 spells CASPCEEIPCHEQYF. DNA of the CDR3: TGTGCCAGCCCCTGCGAGGAGATCCCTTGCCACGAGCAGTACTTC. The full variable domain, in which reference TRBV5-8 and TRBJ2-7 provide the parts outside the CDR3, is EAGVTQSPTHLIKTRGQQATLRCSPISGHTSVYWYQQALGLGLQFLLWYDEGEERNRGNFPPRFSGRQFPNYSSELNVNALELEDSALYLCASPCEEIPCHEQYFGPGTRLTVT.

The rearrangement links TRBV18 to TRBJ2-5; D remains ambiguous. Per germline, CDR1 KGHSH and CDR2 LQKENI. Trimming removed 0 bases from V and 5 bases from J, with 10 bases in between. This CDR3 spans 14 amino acids. The chain's CDR3 is CASSPPAARETQYF. The CDR3 DNA follows: TGTGCCAGCTCACCACCTGCAGCGAGGGAGACCCAGTACTTC. Supplemented by reference TRBV18 and TRBJ2-5, the full variable domain reads NAGVMQNPRHLVRRRGQEARLRCSPMKGHSHVYWYRQLPEEGLKFMVYLQKENIIDESGMPKERFSAEFPKEGPSILRIQQVVRGDSAAYFCASSPPAARETQYFGPGTRLLVL.

The chain has TRBV18 and TRBJ1-3; D remains ambiguous. Trimming cost V 1 base and J 7 bases, with 5 bases left between them. Looked up from germline, CDR1 is KGHSH and CDR2 is LQKENI. The CDR3 is 12 residues long. CDR3 bases: TGTGCCAGCTCACCACTGGGCAACACCATATATTTT. Amino acids: CASSPLGNTIYF.

The chain links TRBV5-1 to TRBJ1-4, with 9 bases aligning to TRBD1. V lost 0 bases to trimming and J lost 8 bases; unmatched junction nucleotides: 8. The CDR3 spans 16 residues. Germline lookup yields CDR1 SGHRS and CDR2 YFSETQ. The DNA of the CDR3 is TGCGCCAGCAGCTTGGAGGGGACAGGGAAGAAGGAAAAACTGTTTTTT. Translating it yields CASSLEGTGKKEKLFF.

The rearrangement links TRBV27 to TRBJ1-4, with 9 nucleotides matching TRBD1. Germline assignment: CDR1 MNHEY and CDR2 SMNVEV (reference sequence). V shed 10 bases and J 8 bases; nucleotides not matched to a gene: 14. This CDR3 is 15 amino acids long. In DNA form, the CDR3 reads TGTGCCACCAGCCGATTGGGACAGGGAGAGGAAAAACTGTTTTTT. Residues: CATSRLGQGEEKLFF.

The chain carries TRBV3-1 (or the pseudogene TRBV3-2) and TRBJ2-5, with 9 bases matching TRBD2. The CDR3 is 16 amino acids. Germline lookup yields CDR1 LGHDT and CDR2 YNNKEL (reference sequence). The J segment lost 3 bases and the V segment lost 8 bases, leaving 13 bases of the junction unmatched. The CDR3 nucleotides read TGTGCCAGCCAGGGTTTGACTAGCGGCGACAAAGAGACCCAGTACTTC. Translated: CASQGLTSGDKETQYF.

The rearrangement links TRBV19 to TRBJ1-2, with unresolved D. Germline CDR1 is LNHDA and CDR2 is SQIVND (reference sequence). The CDR3 has 15 amino acids. V lost 7 bases to trimming and J lost 2 bases, with 17 bases between them. The CDR3 region is CASNLAWTGNYGYTF. For the CDR3, the DNA is TGTGCCAGTAATCTGGCCTGGACGGGGAACTATGGCTACACCTTC.

The V call is TRBV4-1, the J call TRBJ1-3; tentatively, D is TRBD1 (6 bases). V shed 5 bases and J shed 4 bases, with 18 bases lying between them. The CDR3 is 16 residues long. Germline CDR1 and CDR2: MGHRA and YSYEKL. This chain's CDR3 is CASSAGTFMLGNTIYF. CDR3 coding DNA: TGCGCCAGCAGCGCTGGGACATTTATGCTCGGAAACACCATATATTTT.

This clone was found a few times. This chain connects TRBV5-6 to TRBJ2-2; 7 bases are shared with TRBD1. The CDR3 covers 15 residues. CDR1 SGHDT and CDR2 YYEEEE come from the germline V gene. With 4 bases clipped from V and 1 base from J, the junction kept 4 bases outside the gene matches. For the CDR3, the DNA is TGTGCCAGCAGCCGAGGGACAGAGAACACCGGGGAGCTGTTTTTT. Its translation: CASSRGTENTGELFF.

The chain joins TRBV4-3 to TRBJ2-1, with 10 bases matching TRBD1. Germline V gives CDR1 LGHNA, CDR2 YSLEER. Trimming took 0 bases from V and 9 from J; bases not matched to a gene: 11. CDR3 length: 17 residues. Here the CDR3 DNA reads TGCGCCAGCAGCCAAGATGACCCGAGGGACAGGGGTACTGAGCAGTTCTTC. It specifies CASSQDDPRDRGTEQFF.

This chain links TRBV7-4 with TRBJ2-7; 11 positions match TRBD1. Germline assignment: CDR1 SGHVT and CDR2 SQSDAQ. The CDR3 covers 14 residues. J was trimmed by 3 bases and V by 5 bases; bases with no gene match: 3. The CDR3 region has the DNA TGTGCCAGCAGCGGCGGGACAGGGGGCTACGAGCAGTACTTC. As protein: CASSGGTGGYEQYF.

The chain couples TRBV4-1 to TRBJ2-2, with 7 bases fitting TRBD2. CDR1 and CDR2 from the germline V gene are MGHRA and YSYEKL. The CDR3 consists of 22 residues. V shed 2 bases, J shed 1 base, and the junction held 22 bases outside the gene matches. The CDR3 DNA reads as TGCGCCAGCAGCCAAAGTCAGATCTCGGTTCGTCTTGCTAGCGGGAACACCGGGGAGCTGTTTTTT. As protein: CASSQSQISVRLASGNTGELFF.